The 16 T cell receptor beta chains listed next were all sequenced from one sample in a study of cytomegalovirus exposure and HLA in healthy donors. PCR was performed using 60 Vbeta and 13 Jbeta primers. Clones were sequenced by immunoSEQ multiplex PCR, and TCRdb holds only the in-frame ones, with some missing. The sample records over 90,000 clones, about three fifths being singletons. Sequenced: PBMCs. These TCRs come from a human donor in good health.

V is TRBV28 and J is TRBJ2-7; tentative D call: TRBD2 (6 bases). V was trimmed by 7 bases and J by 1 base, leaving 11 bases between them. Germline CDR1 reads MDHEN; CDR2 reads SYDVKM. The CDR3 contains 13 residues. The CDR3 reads CASNAGGSYEQYF. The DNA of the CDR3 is TGTGCCAGCAACGCTGGGGGGTCCTACGAGCAGTACTTC.

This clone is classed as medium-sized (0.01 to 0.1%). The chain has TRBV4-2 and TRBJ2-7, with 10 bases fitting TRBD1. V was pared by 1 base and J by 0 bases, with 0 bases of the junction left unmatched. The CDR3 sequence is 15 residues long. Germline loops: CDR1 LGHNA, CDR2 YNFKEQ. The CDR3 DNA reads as TGTGCCAGCAGCCAAGGGACAGGGGGCTCCTACGAGCAGTACTTC. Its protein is CASSQGTGGSYEQYF.

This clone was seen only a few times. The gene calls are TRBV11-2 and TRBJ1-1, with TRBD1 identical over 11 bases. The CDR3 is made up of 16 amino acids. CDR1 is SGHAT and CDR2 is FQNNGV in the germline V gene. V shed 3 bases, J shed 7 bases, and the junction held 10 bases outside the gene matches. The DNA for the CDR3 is TGTGCCAGCAGCTTTGGTGGGACAGGGGGTACTCGTGAAGCTTTCTTT. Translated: CASSFGGTGGTREAFF.

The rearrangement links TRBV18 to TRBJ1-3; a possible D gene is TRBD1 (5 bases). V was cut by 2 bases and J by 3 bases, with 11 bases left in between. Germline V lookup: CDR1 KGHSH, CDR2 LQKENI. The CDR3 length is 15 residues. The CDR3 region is CASSPGGAGGNTIYF. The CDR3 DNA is TGTGCCAGCTCACCAGGAGGGGCAGGTGGAAACACCATATATTTT.

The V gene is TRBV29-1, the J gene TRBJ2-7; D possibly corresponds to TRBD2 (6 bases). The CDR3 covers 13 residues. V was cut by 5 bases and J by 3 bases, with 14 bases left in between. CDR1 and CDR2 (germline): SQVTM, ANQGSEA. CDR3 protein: CSVLSGGIYEQYF. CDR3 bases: TGCAGCGTTTTATCCGGCGGGATCTACGAGCAGTACTTC.

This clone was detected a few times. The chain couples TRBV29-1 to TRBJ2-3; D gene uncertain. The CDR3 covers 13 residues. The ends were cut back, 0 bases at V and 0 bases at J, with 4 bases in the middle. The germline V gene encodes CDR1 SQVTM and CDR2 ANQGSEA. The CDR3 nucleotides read TGCAGCGTTGAAGATCTTAGCACAGATACGCAGTATTTT. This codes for CSVEDLSTDTQYF.

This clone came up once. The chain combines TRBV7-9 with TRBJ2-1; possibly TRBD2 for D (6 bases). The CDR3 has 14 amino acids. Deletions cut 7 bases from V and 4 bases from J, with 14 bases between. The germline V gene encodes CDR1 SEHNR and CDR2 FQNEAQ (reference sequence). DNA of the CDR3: TGTGCCAGCAACGGGGAGGCGGGTTACAATGAGCAGTTCTTC. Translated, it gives CASNGEAGYNEQFF.

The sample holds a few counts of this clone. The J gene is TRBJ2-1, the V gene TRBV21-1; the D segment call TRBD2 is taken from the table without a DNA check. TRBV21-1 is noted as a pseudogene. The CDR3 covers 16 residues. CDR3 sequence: CASSKDGGERYNEQFF. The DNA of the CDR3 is TGTGCCAGCAGCAAAGACGGGGGGGAGAGATACAATGAGCAGTTCTTC.

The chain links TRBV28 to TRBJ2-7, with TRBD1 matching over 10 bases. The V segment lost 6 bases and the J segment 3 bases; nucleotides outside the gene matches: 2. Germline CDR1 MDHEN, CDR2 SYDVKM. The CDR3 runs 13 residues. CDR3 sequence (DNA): TGTGCCAGCAGGGGGACAGGGGACTACGAGCAGTACTTC. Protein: CASRGTGDYEQYF.

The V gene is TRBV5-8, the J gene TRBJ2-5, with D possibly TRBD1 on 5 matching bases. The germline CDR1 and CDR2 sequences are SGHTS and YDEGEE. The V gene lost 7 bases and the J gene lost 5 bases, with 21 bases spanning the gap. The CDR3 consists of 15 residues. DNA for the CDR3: TGTGCCAGCCCCGGCGGACACTCGGCGAGGGAGACCCAGTACTTC. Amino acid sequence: CASPGGHSARETQYF.

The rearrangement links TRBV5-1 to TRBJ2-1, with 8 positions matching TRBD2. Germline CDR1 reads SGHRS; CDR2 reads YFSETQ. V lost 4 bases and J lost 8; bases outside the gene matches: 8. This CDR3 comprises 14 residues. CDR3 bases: TGCGCCAGCAGCCAGGGACTAGTTGGAGATGAGCAGTTCTTC. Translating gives CASSQGLVGDEQFF.

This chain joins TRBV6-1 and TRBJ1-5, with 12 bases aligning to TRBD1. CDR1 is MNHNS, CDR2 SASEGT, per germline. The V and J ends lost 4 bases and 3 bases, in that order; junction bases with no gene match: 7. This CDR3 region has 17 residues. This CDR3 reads CASSAGQGAGNNQPQHF. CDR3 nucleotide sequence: TGTGCCAGCAGTGCGGGACAGGGGGCCGGTAACAATCAGCCCCAGCATTTT.

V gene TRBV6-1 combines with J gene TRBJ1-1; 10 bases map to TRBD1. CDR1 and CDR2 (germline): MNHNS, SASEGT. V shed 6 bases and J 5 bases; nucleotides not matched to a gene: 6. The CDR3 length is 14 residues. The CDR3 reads CASRTGGARTEAFF. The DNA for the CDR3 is TGTGCCAGCAGGACAGGGGGCGCAAGGACTGAAGCTTTCTTT.

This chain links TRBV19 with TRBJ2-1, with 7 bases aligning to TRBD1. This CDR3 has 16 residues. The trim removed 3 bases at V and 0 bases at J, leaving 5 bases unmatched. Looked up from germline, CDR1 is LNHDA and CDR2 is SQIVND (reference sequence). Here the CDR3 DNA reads TGTGCCAGTAGTATGTGGGCAGGGGGCTCCTACAATGAGCAGTTCTTC. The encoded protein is CASSMWAGGSYNEQFF.

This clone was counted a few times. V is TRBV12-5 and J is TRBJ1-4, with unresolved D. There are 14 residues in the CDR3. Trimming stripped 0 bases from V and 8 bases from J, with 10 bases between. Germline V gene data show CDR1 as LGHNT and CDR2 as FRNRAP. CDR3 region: CASGLVPIEEKLFF. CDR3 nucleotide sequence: TGTGCTAGTGGTTTGGTACCCATAGAGGAAAAACTGTTTTTT.

The CDR3 loop is CSVGSGRWYNEQFF. The CDR3, as DNA: TGCAGCGTGGGGAGCGGGAGGTGGTACAATGAGCAGTTCTTC. V gene TRBV29-1 combines with J gene TRBJ2-1, with 9 bases fitting TRBD2. Trimming cost V 6 bases and J 4 bases; bases outside gene matches: 7. CDR3 length: 14 residues. Germline CDR1 SQVTM, CDR2 ANQGSEA.